This TCR beta chain was obtained from a study of blood T cell repertoires in COVID-19. Trimming cost V 8 bases and J 6 bases, with 13 bases left between them. CDR3 length equals 12 residues. CDR1 and CDR2 (germline): MGHRA, YSYEKL. Sequenced by immunoSEQ multiplex PCR; TCRdb stores in-frame clones only, minus some. Here the sample spans approximately 260,000 clones, 90% to 95% being singletons. Participant ages covered about 18 to 90 years across 24 US areas. Sequencing was performed on PBMCs or T cells enriched from blood (not recorded which). The receptor was isolated from a woman under 30 who had recovered from COVID-19. The genes are TRBV4-1 and TRBJ1-2; D not resolved. CDR3: CASFGRRDGYTF. Written as DNA, the CDR3 is TGCGCCAGCTTTGGTCGGCGGGATGGCTACACCTTC.